This T cell receptor (beta chain) was documented in a study of glioma-infiltrating T cells. The CDR3 is 14 residues long. In germline, CDR1 is DFQATT, CDR2 SNEGSKA (reference sequence). Trimming left V 8 bases short and J 2 bases short, with 18 bases between. Details on this clonotype: Its antigen is not identified.

Study results and caveats: Above-expected tissue-blood divergence occurred in all gliomas, most in low-grade ones. Tissue and blood shared very few CDR3 sequences.

The iRepertoire nested amplicon-rescue multiplex PCR amplified TCR alpha and beta CDR3s from RNA. TCRdb re-called the multiplex PCR reads through MiXCR, storing one row per CDR3 protein. This table holds about 190,000 distinct CDR3 sequences, approximately 30% found once. The chain combines TRBV20-1 with TRBJ2-5; D might be TRBD2 (5 bases). Material for sequencing was glioma tissue, nonneoplastic brain tissue, or PBMCs (not recorded which). The source is a human donor with low-grade glioma or glioblastoma, undergoing nonglioma brain surgery, or in good health (not recorded which). The chain's CDR3 is CSPREFGLQETQYF. CDR3 coding DNA: TGCAGTCCGAGGGAATTTGGGCTACAAGAGACCCAGTACTTC.